Each of the 32 T cell receptor beta chains below was sequenced from the same sample in a study of T cell responses to AZD1222 COVID-19 vaccine. Measured with immunoSEQ multiplex PCR; TCRdb has only the in-frame clones, and not every one. The data contain 150,000 or so clones, roughly 88% of them singletons. The source was peripheral blood, collected 28 days after the second AZD1222 dose. These receptors were collected from an adult who received the AZD1222 COVID-19 vaccine.

J is TRBJ2-3 and V is TRBV10-3, with a weak D call TRBD2 (5 bases). The germline CDR1 and CDR2 sequences are ENHRY and SYGVKD. CDR3 length: 15 residues. The V end lost 5 bases, the J end lost 6 bases, and 18 bases lay between the germline ends. The CDR3 nucleotides are TGTGCCATCAGTACGAGTCGCGGACTGGCGGATACGCAGTATTTT. It is translated as CAISTSRGLADTQYF.

The J gene is TRBJ2-3, the V gene TRBV2; D not resolved. CDR3 length: 12 amino acids. Between the trimmed V and J ends, which lost 8 bases and 3 bases, there was a span of 9 bases. Germline CDR1 SNHLY, CDR2 FYNNEI. For the CDR3, the DNA is TGTGCCAGCGACACTGAAACAGATACGCAGTATTTT. Protein sequence: CASDTETDTQYF. Supplemented by reference TRBV2 and TRBJ2-3, the full variable domain reads EPEVTQTPSHQVTQMGQEVILRCVPISNHLYFYWYRQILGQKVEFLVSFYNNEISEKSEIFDDQFSVERPDGSNFTLKIRSTKLEDSAMYFCASDTETDTQYFGPGTRLTVL.

The V and J genes are TRBV23-1 and TRBJ2-7; D gene uncertain. TRBV23-1 is known as an ORF, though its function is uncertain. The CDR3 is 11 amino acids. Trimming cost V 4 bases and J 3 bases, with 4 bases left between them. CDR3 protein: CASSPYYEQYF. CDR3 nucleotide sequence: TGCGCCAGCAGTCCTTACTACGAGCAGTACTTC.

The CDR3 DNA sequence: TGCAGCGCAGGACAGTATAACTATGGCTACACCTTC. Amino acids: CSAGQYNYGYTF. The chain recombines TRBV29-1 with TRBJ1-2, with D possibly matching TRBD1 (6 bases). This CDR3 comprises 12 residues. The germline gives CDR1 SQVTM, CDR2 ANQGSEA. V was clipped by 7 bases and J by 1 base, with 10 bases between them.

In this sample, this clone turned up once. The chain employs TRBV5-4 and TRBJ1-2; TRBD1 might be the D (5 bases). CDR1 is SGHNT and CDR2 is YYREEE in the germline V gene (reference sequence). The CDR3 loop spans 15 amino acids. V gave up 4 bases and J gave up 8 bases, with 21 bases separating them. The chain's CDR3 is CASSRRDGQTGGYTF. The DNA for the CDR3 is TGTGCCAGCAGCCGACGGGACGGGCAAACGGGGGGCTACACCTTC.

The rearrangement links TRBV6-2 or TRBV6-3 to TRBJ1-1, with D possibly TRBD1 on 5 matching bases. With 0 bases removed from V and 5 bases from J, the gap between germline ends came to 13 bases. The CDR3 sequence is 15 residues long. Germline V lookup: CDR1 MNHEY, CDR2 SVGEGT. The CDR3 DNA reads as TGTGCCAGCAGTTACTCGCTGGGGGTCCGGACTGAAGCTTTCTTT. Protein sequence: CASSYSLGVRTEAFF.

This chain joins TRBV3-1 (or the pseudogene TRBV3-2) and TRBJ1-6; 8 bases match TRBD1. V was clipped by 2 bases and J by 5 bases; unmatched bases: 20. Germline CDR1 is LGHDT and CDR2 is YNNKEL (reference sequence). The CDR3 contains 21 residues. CDR3 protein: CASSQHRGTKGGRNNNSPLHF. As DNA, the CDR3 is TGTGCCAGCAGCCAACACAGGGGGACGAAAGGCGGACGTAATAATAATTCACCCCTCCACTTT.

This sequence joins TRBV5-1 and TRBJ1-5, with TRBD1 as a possible D gene (5 bases). The CDR3 length is 17 residues. Germline lookup yields CDR1 SGHRS and CDR2 YFSETQ. V was trimmed by 0 bases and J by 3 bases, leaving 16 bases between them. CDR3 sequence (DNA): TGCGCCAGCAGCTTGGCCAGTTGGGGCAGGGACAATCAGCCCCAGCATTTT. This encodes CASSLASWGRDNQPQHF.

There are a few counts of this clone. The genes are TRBV20-1 and TRBJ2-3; D remains ambiguous. V lost 3 bases and J lost 0, with 7 bases in between. The CDR3 runs to 13 residues. CDR1 is DFQATT and CDR2 is SNEGSKA in the germline V gene (reference sequence). CDR3 sequence: CSASHPSTDTQYF. The CDR3 nucleotides read TGCAGTGCTAGTCACCCTAGCACAGATACGCAGTATTTT.

The DNA of the CDR3 is TGTGCCAGCAGTGCCAGGATTCCACCCCTCCACTTT. This gives the protein CASSARIPPLHF. V usage is TRBV12-3 or TRBV12-4 and J usage is TRBJ1-6; no reliable D call. This CDR3 is built from 12 residues. Trimming took 5 bases from V and 11 from J, leaving 10 bases between them.

There are a few counts of this clone. This chain connects TRBV4-3 to TRBJ1-2; D is ambiguous. The CDR3 extends over 15 amino acids. V was cut by 0 bases and J by 3 bases, with 11 bases left in between. Germline values: CDR1 LGHNA, CDR2 YSLEER. The CDR3 is CASSQDRAGDYGYTF. As DNA, the CDR3 is TGCGCCAGCAGCCAAGACCGGGCGGGAGACTATGGCTACACCTTC.

The chain links TRBV2 to TRBJ1-6; D perhaps matches TRBD1 (6 bases). This CDR3 spans 14 amino acids. From germline, CDR1 is SNHLY and CDR2 FYNNEI. V lost 7 bases and J 10 bases, leaving 17 bases between the germline ends. CDR3 nucleotides: TGTGCCAGCAAGACCGGGACGAGGGGGTCACCCCTCCACTTT. Its translation is CASKTGTRGSPLHF.

The V gene is TRBV7-8, the J gene TRBJ2-1; D is perhaps TRBD1 (5 bases). Trimming left V 6 bases short and J 10 bases short, with 10 bases between. CDR1 is SGHVS, CDR2 FQNEAQ, per germline. The CDR3 totals 11 residues. DNA for the CDR3: TGTGCCAGCAGTACGGACATAGAGCAGTTCTTC. Translating gives CASSTDIEQFF.

The chain has TRBV28 and TRBJ2-4; tentatively, D is TRBD1 or TRBD2 (5 bases each). The CDR3 is 13 residues long. V lost 3 bases to trimming and J lost 5 bases, with 8 bases between them. The germline V gene has CDR1 MDHEN and CDR2 SYDVKM. CDR3 nucleotides: TGTGCCAGCAGTTTGGGACGGGAAAACATTCAGTACTTC. Translation: CASSLGRENIQYF.

This rearrangement joins TRBV3-1 (or the pseudogene TRBV3-2) to TRBJ2-5; 9 bases map to TRBD1. The V gene end was trimmed by 4 bases and the J gene end by 4 bases; junction bases not matched to a gene: 1. The V gene's germline CDR1 is LGHDT and CDR2 YNNKEL (reference sequence). This CDR3 comprises 13 residues. CDR3 sequence: CASSRDRAETQYF. In DNA, the CDR3 is TGTGCCAGCAGCCGGGACAGGGCAGAGACCCAGTACTTC.

This chain links TRBV7-9 with TRBJ2-2; D possibly corresponds to TRBD2 (6 bases). V lost 3 bases and J 0 bases, leaving 14 bases between the germline ends. Germline V lookup: CDR1 SEHNR, CDR2 FQNEAQ (reference sequence). The CDR3 totals 17 residues. The CDR3 protein is CASSFSVPGANTGELFF. The CDR3 DNA reads as TGTGCCAGCAGCTTCTCTGTGCCGGGGGCGAACACCGGGGAGCTGTTTTTT.

This chain connects TRBV27 to TRBJ1-2, with a tentative D call TRBD1 (6 bases). The germline V and J ends were trimmed by 2 bases and 5 bases, with 12 bases remaining between them. The CDR3 extends over 14 amino acids. Looked up from germline, CDR1 is MNHEY and CDR2 is SMNVEV (reference sequence). CDR3 residues: CASSLAGGTYGYTF. The CDR3 DNA reads TGTGCCAGCAGTTTAGCGGGGGGGACATATGGCTACACCTTC.

The rearrangement links TRBV30 to TRBJ1-4; D is unclear. The germline V gene encodes CDR1 GTSNPN and CDR2 SVGIG (reference sequence). The ends were cut back, 4 bases at V and 4 bases at J, with 10 bases in the middle. CDR3 length: 13 residues. The CDR3 DNA is TGTGCCTGGAACTACCGGCTTAATGAAAAACTGTTTTTT. Encoded protein: CAWNYRLNEKLFF.

V usage is TRBV21-1 and J usage is TRBJ2-1; the D segment call TRBD2 is taken from the table without a DNA check. TRBV21-1 is a pseudogene. This CDR3 spans 17 amino acids. The CDR3 DNA reads as TGTGCCAGCAGCAAAGGCACCGGGACTAGCGACTACAATGAGCAGTTCTTC. Its protein product is CASSKGTGTSDYNEQFF.

The chain links TRBV6-1 to TRBJ2-2, with D perhaps TRBD2 (6 bases). V lost 0 bases, J lost 4 bases, and 15 bases lay in between. The CDR3 has 17 residues. The germline gives CDR1 MNHNS, CDR2 SASEGT. CDR3: CASSEAAGFRVTGELFF. DNA of the CDR3: TGTGCCAGCAGTGAAGCGGCGGGGTTTCGGGTCACCGGGGAGCTGTTTTTT.

This sequence joins TRBV7-9 and TRBJ1-2, with TRBD1 matching over 8 bases. This CDR3 spans 13 amino acids. Germline loops: CDR1 SEHNR, CDR2 FQNEAQ (reference sequence). Trimming cost V 5 bases and J 8 bases; bases outside gene matches: 7. The CDR3 coding sequence is TGTGCCAGCAGCCAACAGGGGGAGAGGGGCTACACCTTC. The encoded protein is CASSQQGERGYTF.

The rearrangement uses TRBV19 and TRBJ2-5, with TRBD1 as a possible D gene (5 bases). V gave up 3 bases and J gave up 4 bases, with 12 bases separating them. The germline V gene has CDR1 LNHDA and CDR2 SQIVND (reference sequence). The length of the CDR3 is 14 residues. The CDR3 coding sequence is TGTGCCAGTAGTATGAATCCAGGGTTAGAGACCCAGTACTTC. Translation gives CASSMNPGLETQYF.

This chain joins TRBV19 and TRBJ1-5; D may be TRBD1 (6 bases). From germline, CDR1 is LNHDA and CDR2 SQIVND (reference sequence). V was shortened by 8 bases and J by 0 bases, with 20 bases between the two germline ends. The CDR3 spans 17 residues. CDR3 residues: CASSGQTQGYSNQPQHF. As DNA, the CDR3 is TGTGCCAGTTCTGGACAGACCCAGGGTTATAGCAATCAGCCCCAGCATTTT.

CDR3 amino acids: CASSLVGTTQYGYTF. CDR3 nucleotide sequence: TGTGCCAGCAGCTTAGTGGGCACAACCCAGTATGGCTACACCTTC. V is TRBV7-9 and J is TRBJ1-2; D is unclear. The CDR3 spans 15 residues. Per the germline V gene, CDR1 is SEHNR and CDR2 is FQNEAQ (reference sequence). With 1 base removed from V and 5 bases from J, the gap between germline ends came to 14 bases.

V gene TRBV6-2 or TRBV6-3 combines with J gene TRBJ2-7; 9 nucleotides line up with TRBD2. CDR3 length: 15 amino acids. Trimming took 2 bases from V and 1 from J; bases not matched to a gene: 3. Germline loops: CDR1 MNHEY, CDR2 SVGEGT. The CDR3 sequence: CASSYAGGISYEQYF. In DNA form, the CDR3 reads TGTGCCAGCAGTTACGCGGGGGGGATTTCCTACGAGCAGTACTTC.

The chain uses TRBV19 and TRBJ2-7; D ambiguous. This CDR3 is 14 amino acids long. V lost 1 base and J 1 base, leaving 8 bases between the germline ends. Germline V lookup: CDR1 LNHDA, CDR2 SQIVND (reference sequence). CDR3 protein: CASSIGKGSYEQYF. The CDR3 DNA follows: TGTGCCAGTAGTATAGGAAAAGGATCCTACGAGCAGTACTTC.

V is TRBV14 and J is TRBJ2-6, with D possibly matching TRBD2 (5 bases). Per germline, CDR1 SGHDN and CDR2 FVKESK. V was pared by 2 bases and J by 0 bases, with 8 bases between. CDR3 size: 16 residues. The chain's CDR3 is CASSQTRDSGANVLTF. For the CDR3, the DNA is TGTGCCAGCAGCCAAACCCGGGACTCTGGGGCCAACGTCCTGACTTTC.

This clone was seen a single time. The chain has TRBV28 and TRBJ1-4; maybe TRBD1 (5 bases). CDR1 is MDHEN and CDR2 is SYDVKM in the germline V gene. This CDR3 spans 15 amino acids. V lost 6 bases and J lost 7, with 18 bases in between. The CDR3 spells CASRRSGQGSEKLFF. The CDR3 DNA is TGTGCCAGCAGAAGGAGCGGTCAGGGAAGTGAAAAACTGTTTTTT.

The V and J genes are TRBV6-5 and TRBJ1-1; 7 positions agree with TRBD1. The CDR3 consists of 13 residues. The germline V gene has CDR1 MNHEY and CDR2 SVGAGI. Germline trimming cut 5 bases from V and 6 bases from J; bases unmatched to any gene: 6. The CDR3 loop reads CASSIRQGPEAFF. The DNA for the CDR3 is TGTGCCAGCAGTATCCGACAGGGTCCTGAAGCTTTCTTT.

In this sample, this clone turned up once. The chain has TRBV13 and TRBJ1-2; no clear D gene. Trimming pared 6 bases from V and 3 bases from J, leaving 5 bases between. Germline V gene lookup returns CDR1 PRHDT and CDR2 FYEKMQ (reference sequence). The CDR3 is made up of 11 amino acids. The CDR3 DNA reads as TGTGCCAGCAGGTGGGACTATGGCTACACCTTC. The encoded protein is CASRWDYGYTF. Full variable domain (remainder filled in from reference TRBV13 and TRBJ1-2): AAGVIQSPRHLIKEKRETATLKCYPIPRHDTVYWYQQGPGQDPQFLISFYEKMQSDKGSIPDRFSAQQFSDYHSELNMSSLELGDSALYFCASRWDYGYTFGSGTRLTVV.

V gene TRBV27 combines with J gene TRBJ1-1, with D tentatively TRBD1 (6 bases). Germline V gene sequence: CDR1 MNHEY, CDR2 SMNVEV (reference sequence). V gave up 4 bases and J gave up 5 bases, with 17 bases separating them. The CDR3 contains 15 residues. The CDR3 region has the DNA TGTGCCAGCAGTTCCTTGGGGGCGTCGGAAACTGAAGCTTTCTTT. Protein: CASSSLGASETEAFF.

V is TRBV30 and J is TRBJ1-2; no clear D. The V gene lost 0 bases and the J gene lost 0 bases, with 23 bases spanning the gap. This CDR3 has 19 residues. Germline V gene lookup returns CDR1 GTSNPN and CDR2 SVGIG (reference sequence). The CDR3 DNA reads TGTGCCTGGAGTGTATTAATTTCGGGGAGTTTCCCCGCTAACTATGGCTACACCTTC. Translated: CAWSVLISGSFPANYGYTF.